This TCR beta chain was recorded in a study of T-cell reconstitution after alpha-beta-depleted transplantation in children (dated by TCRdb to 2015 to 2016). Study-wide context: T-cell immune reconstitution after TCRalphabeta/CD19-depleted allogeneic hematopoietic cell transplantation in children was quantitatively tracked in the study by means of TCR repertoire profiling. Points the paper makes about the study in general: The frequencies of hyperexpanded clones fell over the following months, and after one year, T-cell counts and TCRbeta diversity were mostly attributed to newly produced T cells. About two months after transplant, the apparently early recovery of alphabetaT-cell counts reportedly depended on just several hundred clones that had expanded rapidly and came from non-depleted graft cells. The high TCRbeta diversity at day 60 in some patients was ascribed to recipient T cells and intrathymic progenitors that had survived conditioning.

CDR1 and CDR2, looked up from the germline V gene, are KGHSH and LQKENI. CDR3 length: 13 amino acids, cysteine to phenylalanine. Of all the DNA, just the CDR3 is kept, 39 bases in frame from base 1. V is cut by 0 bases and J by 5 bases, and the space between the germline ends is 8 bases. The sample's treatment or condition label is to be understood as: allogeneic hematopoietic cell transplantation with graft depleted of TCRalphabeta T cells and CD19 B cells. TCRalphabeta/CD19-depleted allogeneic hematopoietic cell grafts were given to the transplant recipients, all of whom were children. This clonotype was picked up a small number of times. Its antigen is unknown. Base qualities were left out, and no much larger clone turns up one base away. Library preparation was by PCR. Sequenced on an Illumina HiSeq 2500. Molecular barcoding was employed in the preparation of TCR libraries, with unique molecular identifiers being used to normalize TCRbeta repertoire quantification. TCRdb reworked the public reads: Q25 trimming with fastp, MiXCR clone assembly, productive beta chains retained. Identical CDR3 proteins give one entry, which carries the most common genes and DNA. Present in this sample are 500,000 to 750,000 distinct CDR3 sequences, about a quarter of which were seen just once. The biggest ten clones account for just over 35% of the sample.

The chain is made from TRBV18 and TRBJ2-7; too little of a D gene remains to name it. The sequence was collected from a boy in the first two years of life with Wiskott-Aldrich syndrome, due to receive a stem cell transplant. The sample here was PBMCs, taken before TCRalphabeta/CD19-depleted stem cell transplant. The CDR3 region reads CASSPPVIDEQYF. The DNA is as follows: TGTGCCAGCTCACCACCGGTAATCGACGAGCAGTACTTC.